This TCR beta chain was sequenced for a study of cytomegalovirus exposure and HLA in healthy donors (dated by TCRdb to the late 2010s). Broadly, across the study: An earlier analysis of a few hundred of the donors reported 250 to 300 Gb of sequence data and about 120 million unique TCR beta sequences obtained from around 190 million T cells. An early release that covered 500 to 800 HLA-typed donors contained around 300 gigabases of sequencing data and about 93 million unique TCR sequences. In a later analysis, previously published TCR beta repertoires from several hundred donors were re-analyzed and high-resolution HLA genotyping was added so that TCR occurrence patterns could be studied. Among several hundred genotyped donors of the cohort, an average of about 220,000 unique TCR beta nucleotide sequences was sequenced per donor, of which about 18% were non-productive. To decide whether each TCR beta V gene segment behaved as functional or pseudogenic, an earlier analysis of approximately 590 of the donors relied on high-throughput TCR beta sequencing. Class I and class II HLA loci were covered by the typing at four-digit resolution. Donor age, sex, ethnicity and CMV serostatus were compiled alongside the repertoire data. To predict cytomegalovirus infection status, the study combined high-throughput TCR immunosequencing, statistical association of individual TCRs with disease status, and machine learning. All discovery cohort repertoires had been generated using a single sequencing platform. The T cell repertoires of several hundred subjects were profiled by immunosequencing and related to cytomegalovirus serostatus. The number of typed donors differed by locus: roughly 620-640 for A, B, C, DRB1 and DQB1; 500 to 550 for DQA1; over 600 for DPA1; and approximately 450 for DPB1. Rather than using new phenotypic data, the later analysis identified candidate immune exposures from TCR beta sequences and from how often those sequences occurred across donors. A handful of DR-DQ haplotypes were treated as single units for association and clustering because of strong linkage in the cohort. The study was designed to test whether signatures of past pathogen exposure could be identified by cataloging public T cell receptors. Among the roughly 400 genotyped donors, around 81% belonged to the genetic ancestry cluster associated with self-reported Caucasian donors. A later genetic analysis used genome-wide SNP genotypes for about 55% of the 666 donors, treating that subset as a discovery cohort. Besides the first cohort of around 700 subjects, a separate validation cohort made up of 120 different subjects was used. Broad study findings and their caveats: Because the 87-base-pair reads could not distinguish some IMGT-functional V segments, including TRBV6-2 and TRBV6-3, those segments were excluded. In a later genetic analysis, fewer N-insertions in productive TCRs were reported among donors in an Asian-associated ancestry cluster than the approximately 670-donor mean. A further reported finding was that TCR beta sequences accurately predicted the HLA-A and HLA-B alleles for most subjects in the first cohort. When HLA alleles, especially DR and DQ, strongly co-occurred, TCR associations were difficult to assign to individual alleles. V-gene and J-gene trimming of TCR beta chains was associated with a missense DCLRE1C variant in a later genetic analysis, and the association was replicated in an independent cohort. A cluster of highly shared sequence variants was judged likely to be a technical artifact of the sequencing pipeline. While some public TCRs were present in many individuals, most TCR sequences turned up only very rarely across donors. In the study, 150 to 200 TCR beta chains were listed as associated with cytomegalovirus. A few of the identified cytomegalovirus-associated TCR beta chains were confirmed in vitro to be specific for cytomegalovirus antigens. The authors suggested that the approach could potentially be generalized to other disease states and immunological phenotypes. CMV serostatus was the only immune exposure information available for the cohort. An earlier analysis of approximately 500 of the donors showed that most TCR beta V segments appeared in productive rearrangements either about 87% or about 30% of the time, which broadly matched IMGT annotations. Sequencing depth was assumed to be roughly uniform across donors in the presence/absence analyses, though that assumption may not hold. In this cohort, only TCR beta chains were sequenced, and detectable features were limited by the absence of alpha or paired-chain data. According to a later analysis, parvovirus B19, influenza, CMV and Epstein-Barr virus appeared linked to several top co-occurrence clusters. Because counts were too low, some 16 rarely observed V segments, including chromosome 9 orphons, were excluded from the earlier analysis of 587 of the donors. Because some donors lacked HLA typing at each locus, the association tests relied only on the typed subset. In a later analysis, TCR association rates were found to vary across HLA loci, with the most associated TCRs seen for DRB1 alleles and the fewest for HLA-C alleles. The classifier was reported to diagnose cytomegalovirus status with high specificity and sensitivity in both the original cohort and the validation cohort. In a later analysis, most CMV-associated TCR beta chains were found to appear HLA-restricted, with HLA associations seemingly driven largely by CMV exposure. In a later analysis, around 17,000 TCR beta sequences were associated with specific HLA alleles at a false discovery rate of 0.05. In a later analysis, HLA-associated TCR beta chains showed more clonal expansion and lower generation probabilities than non-associated chains that were equally common. Correlated functional status among segregating V segments might reflect linkage disequilibrium, but an unknown experimental factor could not be ruled out.

Receptors were amplified or captured by the immunoSEQ multiplex PCR assay. For the multiplex PCR, a mixture combining 60 forward primers for TCR Vbeta segments and 13 reverse primers for TCR Jbeta segments was used. Amplification of the CDR3 region of rearranged TCR beta genes was performed with a multiplex PCR assay on genomic DNA. The amplified TCR beta libraries were sequenced on the Illumina HiSeq System as 87-base-pair reads. As for how the authors treated the data: In a later analysis, 80 million or so unique TCR beta chains were counted across the roughly 610 repertoires, and approximately 9.9 million of these chains were shared by at least two donors. To remove PCR and sequencing errors, raw reads were error-corrected and collapsed into unique sequences using a nearest-neighbor algorithm that merged closely related sequences. To assign V, D and J gene segments, CDR3 sequences were aligned to IMGT reference sequences. Each retained sequence needed at least a six-nucleotide match to both a V gene segment and a J gene segment. Rearrangements were called productive when the CDR3 lacked stop codons and stayed in frame with V and J; all others were non-productive. CDR3 was defined according to IMGT convention as the region running from the second conserved V-encoded cysteine to the conserved J-encoded phenylalanine. Sequences without an unambiguous match to a single V gene segment were excluded from the earlier analysis of approximately 600 of the donors. In an earlier analysis of 587 of the donors, a V segment was called functional when productive rearrangements were above 56.7%, and segregating when the standard deviation between donors exceeded 5%. A statistical classification framework was developed to diagnose cytomegalovirus status using the catalog of TCR beta chain sequences. V and J gene assignment, in a later analysis, came from comparing TCR nucleotide sequences with IMGT/GENE-DB human TR gene sequences. A later analysis assigned CDR3 sequences and most-parsimonious VDJ recombination scenarios with the TCRdist pipeline. A later analysis defined each TCR beta chain by its CDR3 amino acid sequence plus V-gene family, and excluded reads lacking a unique V-gene family. As a way to deal with suspected cross-contamination and a sequencing artifact, a later analysis dropped more than 500 nucleotide sequences that were highly shared and had low generation probability. In a later analysis, a clonal expansion index was calculated for each public chain from normalized within-repertoire ranks of inferred template counts. Generation probabilities in a later analysis came from a VDJ recombination model fitted to out-of-frame rearrangements, and those results were checked against IGoR. A later analysis scored TCR-TCR, TCR-HLA and TCR-CMV co-occurrence with hypergeometric tests, applying a repertoire-size bias correction to TCR pairs. A later analysis estimated false discovery rates by permuting HLA or CMV assignments 20 times. In a later analysis, co-occurring TCRs were grouped using DBSCAN, and TCRdist sequence similarity was added for clustering within HLA-allele-positive subsets. Repertoires with fewer than 30,000 or more than 120,000 public chains were left out of co-occurrence clustering, as were about five repertoires with anomalous nucleotide sharing. Imported from immuneACCESS, the table was reduced by TCRdb to in-frame sequences with V and J called. These copies leave out some clones; in studies compared against another copy, an unresolved V gene accounts for under half, and the cause of the remainder is not known. V and J calls and clone size are copied from that table; D and trimming were computed from the DNA. The sample table records some 84,000 clones; roughly 73% of these occur just once. Around 2.5% of the sample is held by the ten biggest clonotypes.

The cohort was made up of about 670 healthy bone marrow donors. All cohort members were sampled while nominally healthy, although unrecorded immune exposures were likely present. The donor tested CMV seropositive, placing the donor among the approximately 310 seropositive members of the cohort. A peripheral blood sample was provided by each donor, and peripheral blood mononuclear cells were used for TCR beta sequencing. Genomic DNA was extracted from the blood cell samples with the Qiagen DNeasy Blood Extraction Kit. Points on this clone: What antigen it recognizes has not been identified. Base qualities are not recorded, but no much larger clone differs from it by a single base.

The cysteine opens and the phenylalanine closes a CDR3 of 15 amino acids. Kept here is only the CDR3 DNA, which spans 45 bases and is read in frame from base 1. The germline V gene (reference sequence) supplies CDR1 LNHNV and CDR2 YYDKDF. V trim: 3 bases; J trim: 7 bases; unmatched bases: 8. The sample comprised PBMCs. Rearrangement joined TRBV15 to TRBJ2-7; 11 bases in between match TRBD2. This receptor was obtained from a male donor in good health and CMV-seropositive. The nucleotides read TGTGCCACCAGCAGGGATAGCGGGAGGGCGGATGAGCAGTACTTC. It is translated as CATSRDSGRADEQYF.